These 16 T cell receptor beta chains share one sample of origin, sequenced in a study of shared clonotypes between healthy human individuals. Produced via immunoSEQ multiplex PCR; TCRdb's table is partial and in-frame only. The sample records over 2 million clones, 90% to 95% being singletons. The specimen was naive CD4+ T cells sorted from blood. The sample's subset: CD45RA+ positively selected. Receptors were obtained from a man aged 18 to 30 in good health.

This chain connects TRBV25-1 to TRBJ2-1; 9 nucleotides align to TRBD1. The length of the CDR3 is 14 residues. The germline V gene has CDR1 MGHDK and CDR2 SYGVNS. J was trimmed by 5 bases and V by 6 bases; bases with no gene match: 5. The CDR3 reads CASRGTGFNNEQFF. The CDR3, as DNA: TGTGCCAGCAGGGGGACAGGGTTCAACAATGAGCAGTTCTTC.

About this clone: Other DNA sequences in the same sample also yield this CDR3. The chain has TRBV11-2 and TRBJ1-2; 7 bases align to TRBD1. In germline, CDR1 is SGHAT, CDR2 FQNNGV. This CDR3 has 13 residues. J lost 4 bases, V lost 4 bases, and 3 bases had no gene match. CDR3 bases: TGTGCCAGCAGCTCCGGGACAGCCTATGGCTACACCTTC. Its translation is CASSSGTAYGYTF. Supplemented by reference TRBV11-2 and TRBJ1-2, the full variable domain reads EAGVAQSPRYKIIEKRQSVAFWCNPISGHATLYWYQQILGQGPKLLIQFQNNGVVDDSQLPKDRFSAERLKGVDSTLKIQPAKLEDSAVYLCASSSGTAYGYTFGSGTRLTVV.

The genes are TRBV6-6 and TRBJ2-7; no reliable D call. Trimming stripped 2 bases from V and 3 bases from J, with 14 bases between. This CDR3 is 15 amino acids long. The germline V gene has CDR1 MNHNY and CDR2 SVGAGI (reference sequence). The CDR3 DNA is TGTGCCAGCAGTTACCGGGCCTCCCCTGGCTACGAGCAGTACTTC. Its protein product is CASSYRASPGYEQYF.

The chain links TRBV7-6 to TRBJ2-7, with TRBD2 matching 8 bases. CDR3 size: 14 residues. The trim removed 1 base at V and 6 bases at J, leaving 5 bases unmatched. Germline V lookup: CDR1 SGHVS, CDR2 FNYEAQ. CDR3 loop: CASSLVSSGFEQYF. The CDR3 nucleotides read TGTGCCAGCAGCTTAGTTTCTAGCGGGTTCGAGCAGTACTTC. Using reference TRBV7-6 and TRBJ2-7 for the parts outside the CDR3, the full variable domain is GAGVSQSPRYKVTKRGQDVALRCDPISGHVSLYWYRQALGQGPEFLTYFNYEAQQDKSGLPNDRFSAERPEGSISTLTIQRTEQRDSAMYRCASSLVSSGFEQYFGPGTRLTVT.

This clone is a singleton in its sample. This rearrangement joins TRBV5-6 to TRBJ2-3; 9 bases line up with TRBD1. Unmatched junction bases numbered 13, after V lost 4 bases and J lost 4 bases. Germline CDR1 reads SGHDT; CDR2 reads YYEEEE. The CDR3 totals 17 residues. In nucleotides, the CDR3 is TGTGCCAGCAGCCTACCGGGACAGGGTCTTATCTCAGATACGCAGTATTTT. This codes for CASSLPGQGLISDTQYF.

This chain connects TRBV6-6 to TRBJ1-1; D is ambiguous. The CDR3 loop spans 14 amino acids. V was trimmed by 2 bases and J by 2 bases, leaving 9 bases between them. Germline values: CDR1 MNHNY, CDR2 SVGAGI (reference sequence). The CDR3 nucleotides read TGTGCCAGCAGTTACCCTCAGGCAAACACTGAAGCTTTCTTT. Protein product: CASSYPQANTEAFF.

The chain is built from TRBV11-3 and TRBJ2-2, with D uncertain. This CDR3 region has 16 residues. V was pared by 1 base and J by 3 bases, with 12 bases between. Germline CDR1 and CDR2: SGHNT and YENEEA. The CDR3 reads CASSLAAWPDTGELFF. The CDR3 DNA is TGTGCCAGCAGCTTAGCGGCGTGGCCGGACACCGGGGAGCTGTTTTTT.

V and J are TRBV18 and TRBJ2-7, with D possibly TRBD1 on 5 matching bases. The CDR3 is 15 residues long. V was trimmed by 3 bases and J by 0 bases, leaving 12 bases between them. The germline gives CDR1 KGHSH, CDR2 LQKENI. The CDR3 sequence is CASSPKDTLSYEQYF. The DNA for the CDR3 is TGTGCCAGCTCACCTAAGGACACCCTCTCCTACGAGCAGTACTTC.

This rearrangement joins TRBV5-4 to TRBJ2-3; D gene ambiguous. The V and J ends lost 4 bases and 4 bases respectively, with 7 bases between them. Germline V gene lookup returns CDR1 SGHNT and CDR2 YYREEE (reference sequence). This CDR3 has 12 residues. CDR3 sequence: CASSVDADTQYF. The CDR3 DNA reads TGTGCCAGCAGCGTTGACGCAGATACGCAGTATTTT.

The chain links TRBV30 to TRBJ2-5; D is unresolved. V gave up 0 bases and J gave up 5 bases, with 13 bases separating them. The CDR3 has 14 amino acids. CDR1 is GTSNPN, CDR2 SVGIG, per germline (reference sequence). This CDR3 reads CAWSVPARVETQYF. The CDR3 nucleotides read TGTGCCTGGAGTGTACCCGCCAGAGTGGAGACCCAGTACTTC.

The rearrangement joins TRBV14 to TRBJ1-2; D possibly corresponds to TRBD1 (5 bases). The CDR3 is made up of 15 amino acids. Trimming pared 0 bases from V and 4 bases from J, leaving 12 bases between. The germline V gene has CDR1 SGHDN and CDR2 FVKESK. The CDR3 sequence: CASSQELGAAYGYTF. The CDR3 coding sequence is TGTGCCAGCAGCCAAGAATTAGGGGCAGCCTATGGCTACACCTTC. Looking up the rest from reference TRBV14 and TRBJ1-2 gives the full variable domain: EAGVTQFPSHSVIEKGQTVTLRCDPISGHDNLYWYRRVMGKEIKFLLHFVKESKQDESGMPNNRFLAERTGGTYSTLKVQPAELEDSGVYFCASSQELGAAYGYTFGSGTRLTVV.

This rearrangement joins TRBV6-1 to TRBJ2-6, with 8 bases fitting TRBD2. CDR1 and CDR2 (germline): MNHNS, SASEGT. Trimming removed 8 bases from V and 0 bases from J; junction bases left unmatched: 0. The CDR3 is 14 residues long. CDR3 loop: CASREGSGANVLTF. Here the CDR3 DNA reads TGTGCCAGCCGGGAGGGCTCTGGGGCCAACGTCCTGACTTTC.

This chain connects TRBV2 to TRBJ2-7; TRBD2 might be the D (5 bases). The CDR3 totals 14 residues. The V gene's germline CDR1 is SNHLY and CDR2 FYNNEI. V was cut by 4 bases and J by 2 bases, with 12 bases left in between. CDR3 nucleotides: TGTGCCAGCAGTGTGGTAGCGCAAACCTACGAGCAGTACTTC. As protein: CASSVVAQTYEQYF. The variable domain in full, completed from reference TRBV2 and TRBJ2-7, reads EPEVTQTPSHQVTQMGQEVILRCVPISNHLYFYWYRQILGQKVEFLVSFYNNEISEKSEIFDDQFSVERPDGSNFTLKIRSTKLEDSAMYFCASSVVAQTYEQYFGPGTRLTVT.

This clone was picked up one time. This sequence joins TRBV18 and TRBJ1-2; 10 bases align to TRBD1. After removal of 3 bases from V and 8 bases from J, the junction contained 9 bases not matched to a gene. CDR1 is KGHSH, CDR2 LQKENI, per germline. This CDR3 has 15 amino acids. This chain's CDR3 is CASSPAGDRGEGYTF. The CDR3 DNA sequence: TGTGCCAGCTCACCTGCGGGGGACAGGGGTGAGGGCTACACCTTC. Full variable domain (outside the CDR3, taken from reference TRBV18 and TRBJ1-2): NAGVMQNPRHLVRRRGQEARLRCSPMKGHSHVYWYRQLPEEGLKFMVYLQKENIIDESGMPKERFSAEFPKEGPSILRIQQVVRGDSAAYFCASSPAGDRGEGYTFGSGTRLTVV.

The chain couples TRBV5-8 to TRBJ1-2, with 7 bases identical to TRBD1. From germline, CDR1 is SGHTS and CDR2 YDEGEE. The trim removed 4 bases at V and 4 bases at J, leaving 7 bases unmatched. This CDR3 comprises 14 residues. Here the CDR3 reads CASSPDRSGYGYTF. CDR3 coding DNA: TGTGCCAGCAGCCCGGACAGGTCCGGCTATGGCTACACCTTC.

The V call is TRBV6-5, the J call TRBJ1-2; 7 bases line up with TRBD1. Unmatched junction bases numbered 12, after V lost 8 bases and J lost 6 bases. The CDR3 is 14 residues long. CDR1 and CDR2 (germline): MNHEY, SVGAGI. The CDR3: CASCRGGGGNGYTF. CDR3 bases: TGTGCCAGCTGCCGGGGGGGAGGGGGCAATGGCTACACCTTC.